This entry is about one TCR beta chain. Germline trimming cut 5 bases from V and 8 bases from J; bases unmatched to any gene: 5. This CDR3 spans 13 amino acids. Germline V lookup: CDR1 SNHLY, CDR2 FYNNEI. This entry belongs to a study of Ad26.COV2.S vaccination and SARS-CoV-2 variants. The assay was immunoSEQ multiplex PCR, and TCRdb's table has in-frame clones only and misses some. The top ten clones hold approximately 2% of a sample with some 340,000 clones, around four fifths of them seen once. This sample's treatment: approximately 18 received Ad26.COV2.S at low or high dose, single or two shots; about five received placebo; per-sample allocation not given. Following the first vaccine or placebo injection, samples were taken on day 63.

The receptor comes from a person aged 18-60 years who received the Ad26.COV2.S COVID-19 vaccine or a placebo. This specimen was peripheral blood, taken in a trial of Ad26.COV2.S vaccine versus placebo. The genes are TRBV2 and TRBJ1-4; the match to TRBD1 covers 7 bases. This chain's CDR3 is CASSSTGSEKLFF. The CDR3 DNA sequence: TGTGCCAGCAGTTCGACAGGGAGCGAAAAACTGTTTTTT.